These T cell receptor beta chains were read from a single sample in a study of blood T cell repertoires in COVID-19. The protocol was immunoSEQ multiplex PCR, while the TCRdb copy is restricted to in-frame clones and leaves out a portion. This table holds just under 80,000 clones, roughly 78% found once. Specimen: peripheral blood. The receptors shown here come from a woman in her sixties or seventies with acute or convalescent COVID-19. CDR3s include the opening cysteine and the closing phenylalanine or tryptophan. A D gene is named only where the DNA matches it firmly. Size is stated for part of the rows, as once, few or many counts, or as a class when the clone is expanded.

>NA|TRBJ1-2|few|TRBV11-2|13
TGTGCCAGCAGCTTACCCCTGACGAGGGGCTACACCTTC
CASSLPLTRGYTF
>TRBD1|TRBJ1-6|NA|TRBV5-1|16
TGCGCCAGCAGCTTGGCCGGGGACAGGGTAGGGTCACCCCTCCACTTT
CASSLAGDRVGSPLHF
>TRBD1|TRBJ1-2|NA|TRBV19|15
TGTGCCAGTAGTCCTCGGACAGGGGGGAACTATGGCTACACCTTC
CASSPRTGGNYGYTF
>TRBD2|TRBJ2-1|once|TRBV6-2/TRBV6-3|21
TGTGCCAGCAGTTCCTTGGGCATTGTCCTAGCGGGGGCTAGCTCCTACAATGAGCAGTTCTTC
CASSSLGIVLAGASSYNEQFF
>NA|TRBJ2-2|once|TRBV6-5|14
TGTGCCAGCAGCACCTCGAGGGACACCGGGGAGCTGTTTTTT
CASSTSRDTGELFF
>TRBD2|TRBJ2-5|NA|TRBV5-4|15
TGTGCCAGCAGCCTTAGCGGGGGGGCCCAAGAGACCCAGTACTTC
CASSLSGGAQETQYF
>NA|TRBJ2-7|NA|TRBV5-8|14
TGTGCCAGCAGTCAAGCGGTAAACTCCTACGAGCAGTACTTC
CASSQAVNSYEQYF
>NA|TRBJ1-3|few|TRBV12-5|13
TGTGCTAGTGGTTTGGTAGACAGTCTCCCCATATATTTT
CASGLVDSLPIYF
>TRBD1|TRBJ2-1|NA|TRBV3-1/TRBV3-2|15
TGTGCCAGCAGACGGTCGGGACAGCTCTACAATGAGCAGTTCTTC
CASRRSGQLYNEQFF
>NA|TRBJ1-5|NA|TRBV6-6|13
TGTGCCAGCAGTTTCGACAACGATCAGCCCCAGCATTTT
CASSFDNDQPQHF
>TRBD1|TRBJ1-1|NA|TRBV5-6|15
TGTGCCAGCAGCCGAAGGGGGCACCGGAACACTGAAGCTTTCTTT
CASSRRGHRNTEAFF
>NA|TRBJ2-1|NA|TRBV6-2/TRBV6-3|12
TGTGCCAGCAGTGACAGCTACAATGAGCAGTTCTTC
CASSDSYNEQFF
>TRBD1|TRBJ1-1|NA|TRBV6-4|13
TGTGCCAGCAGTGACCGGGACAGGGGTGAAGCTTTCTTT
CASSDRDRGEAFF
>NA|TRBJ2-5|NA|TRBV7-3|16
TGTGCCAGCAGCTTAGGGCTAGCTGTTGACCAAGAGACCCAGTACTTC
CASSLGLAVDQETQYF
>NA|TRBJ1-5|NA|TRBV18|15
TGTGCCAGCTCATCGGCAGGGGTCAATAATCAGCCCCAGCATTTT
CASSSAGVNNQPQHF
>NA|TRBJ2-5|NA|TRBV7-9|14
TGTGCCAGCAGCTTCGGCGGGGCGGCCGAAACCCAGTACTTC
CASSFGGAAETQYF
>NA|TRBJ1-6|NA|TRBV9|16
TGTGCCAGCAGCCCACAGCAGACAGCCTATAATTCACCCCTCCACTTT
CASSPQQTAYNSPLHF
>TRBD2|TRBJ2-5|NA|TRBV19|16
TGTGCCAGTAGTACCAACATAGCGGGGGACCAAGAGACCCAGTACTTC
CASSTNIAGDQETQYF
>NA|TRBJ1-1|NA|TRBV7-9|16
TGTGCCAGCAGCTTGCTTGGGCCGGTAGGCAGCACTGAAGCTTTCTTT
CASSLLGPVGSTEAFF
>TRBD1|TRBJ2-1|NA|TRBV19|19
TGTGCCAGTAGTCCCGGGACAGGGGCCGCGCATTTCCTATACAATGAGCAGTTCTTC
CASSPGTGAAHFLYNEQFF
>NA|TRBJ2-1|NA|TRBV5-4|14
TGTGCCAGCAGCTTGGTCGACCAGCCGCGGGAGCAGTTCTTC
CASSLVDQPREQFF
>NA|TRBJ1-4|NA|TRBV4-2|20
TGTGCCAGCAGCCCTCTGAGACAAGGTCCTTTCGAAGGAACTAATGAAAAACTGTTTTTT
CASSPLRQGPFEGTNEKLFF
>TRBD1|TRBJ1-2|NA|TRBV7-2|13
TGTGCCAGCGCCGGATTTGACAGGGAGGGCTACACCTTC
CASAGFDREGYTF
>NA|TRBJ1-4|NA|TRBV6-5|13
TGTGCCAGCAGTCGGACAGTAAATGAAAAACTGTTTTTT
CASSRTVNEKLFF
>NA|TRBJ1-3|NA|TRBV30|13
TGTGCCTGGAGTGTACTACTGGTAAACACCATATATTTT
CAWSVLLVNTIYF
>TRBD1|TRBJ1-6|NA|TRBV6-2/TRBV6-3|18
TGTGCCAGCAGTTACCCCATCGTACGACAGGGGAGGAATTCACCCCTCCACTTT
CASSYPIVRQGRNSPLHF
>NA|TRBJ1-2|NA|TRBV7-8|14
TGTGCCAGCAGCTCAACCGGGACACACTATGGCTACACCTTC
CASSSTGTHYGYTF
>NA|TRBJ1-1|once|TRBV19|14
TGTGCCAGTAGTATGGTTCCGGTCAACACTGAAGCTTTCTTT
CASSMVPVNTEAFF
>NA|TRBJ1-2|NA|TRBV18|14
TGTGCCAGCTCACCAGACGAGGGACTCAGTGGCTACACCTTC
CASSPDEGLSGYTF
>TRBD2|TRBJ2-5|NA|TRBV29-1|12
TGCAGCGTTGCTAGCGGACAAGAGACCCAGTACTTC
CSVASGQETQYF
>TRBD1|TRBJ2-5|NA|TRBV5-1|16
TGCGCCAGCAGCTTGCAAGGTCCAGGGGGTGGAGAGACCCAGTACTTC
CASSLQGPGGGETQYF
>NA|TRBJ2-5|few|TRBV7-2|14
TGTGCCAGCAGCTTAGGGACTGTTTGGGAGACCCAGTACTTC
CASSLGTVWETQYF
>TRBD2|TRBJ2-1|NA|TRBV6-4|15
TGTGCCAGCAGTGACTCAAGCGGGGGGGCCTATGAGCAGTTCTTC
CASSDSSGGAYEQFF
>NA|TRBJ1-1|NA|TRBV9|14
TGTGCCAGCAGCGTAGGTGACACCCCATTTACAGCTTTCTTT
CASSVGDTPFTAFF
>NA|TRBJ1-1|NA|TRBV6-5|14
TGTGCCAGCAGCCACAACAGGATGAACACTGAAGCTTTCTTT
CASSHNRMNTEAFF
>TRBD2|TRBJ2-5|NA|TRBV6-5|14
TGTGCCAGCAGTTACAGCGGGGGGGCCGAGACCCAGTACTTC
CASSYSGGAETQYF
>TRBD1|TRBJ1-1|NA|TRBV7-2|11
TGTGCCAGCAGTTCCGGGACAGGAGCTTTCTTT
CASSSGTGAFF
>NA|TRBJ1-2|NA|TRBV19|13
TGTGCCAGTAGTATTGGAGATTTGGCTGGCTACACCTTC
CASSIGDLAGYTF
>NA|TRBJ1-3|NA|TRBV7-9|12
TGTGCCAGCAGCATGAGCCTCGGCACCATATATTTT
CASSMSLGTIYF
>NA|TRBJ2-7|few|TRBV6-5|13
TGTGCCAGCAGACAGCTTCCAGGCTTTCAGCAGTACTTC
CASRQLPGFQQYF
>NA|TRBJ1-2|NA|TRBV6-5|15
TGTGCCAGCAGTTACTCGAACCCAGGGATAGGCGGCTACACCTTC
CASSYSNPGIGGYTF
>TRBD1|TRBJ2-7|NA|TRBV3-1/TRBV3-2|15
TGTGCCAGCAGCCAAGCGGACAGGGGCCCCCCCGAGCAGTACTTC
CASSQADRGPPEQYF